This T cell receptor beta chain was retrieved from a study of early T cells in non-severe SARS-CoV-2 infection. Study-wide background: The study sequenced bulk RNA from unsorted whole blood, with chains unpaired.

Attached unique molecular identifiers marked individual cDNA molecules. TCRdb reprocessed the 5' RACE reads with MiXCR, giving one entry per CDR3 protein. The sample holds about 98,000 distinct CDR3 sequences, 13% seen once. The V gene end was trimmed by 2 bases and the J gene end by 7 bases; junction bases not matched to a gene: 4. The CDR3 is 15 amino acids. Germline-derived CDR1 and CDR2 are SGHNT and YYREEE (reference sequence). The chain joins TRBV5-4 to TRBJ2-1; TRBD2 matches at 12 bases. The receptor was derived from an adult who was a healthcare worker with PCR-confirmed SARS-CoV-2 infection or an uninfected control (not recorded which). The sequenced material came from whole blood. For the CDR3, the DNA is TGTGCCAGCAGCTTCAGACTAGCGGGGGAAAATGAGCAGTTCTTC. It encodes CASSFRLAGENEQFF.